A selection of T cell receptor beta chains follows, all from one sample in a study of identical twins. TCRdb reprocessed the 5' RACE reads with MiXCR, giving one entry per CDR3 protein. The repertoire has under 1 million distinct CDR3 sequences, 9% to 15% of them found once; the top ten carry under 2%. This same sample was also taken into another study, of yellow fever vaccine responses in identical twins.

Sequenced input: PBMCs. The receptors were gathered from a woman aged 18-29 years in good health. Each CDR3 is given with its conserved first and last residue. The D gene is left open where the match is weak. Not every row has a clone size; where given, it reads once, few, many or a size class.

v_call	clone_size	j_call	cdr3_length	d_call	cdr3_aa	cdr3_nt
TRBV11-1	.	TRBJ2-4	15	.	CASSLGWSLKNIQYF	TGTGCCAGCAGCTTAGGTTGGAGCCTCAAAAACATTCAGTACTTC
TRBV20-1	.	TRBJ2-3	15	TRBD2	CSAQSSGGATDTQYF	TGCAGTGCTCAATCTAGCGGGGGGGCCACAGATACGCAGTATTTT
TRBV5-4	few	TRBJ2-7	15	TRBD2	CASSLDPGGPYEQYF	TGTGCCAGCAGCTTGGATCCGGGAGGACCCTACGAGCAGTACTTC
TRBV20-1	many	TRBJ2-7	14	TRBD2	CSARHSGDSYEQYF	TGCAGTGCTAGACATAGCGGGGACTCCTACGAGCAGTACTTC
TRBV3-1	.	TRBJ1-2	15	.	CASSQGQPTNYGYTF	TGTGCCAGCAGCCAAGGACAGCCTACTAACTATGGCTACACCTTC
TRBV12-3/TRBV12-4	.	TRBJ1-6	12	.	CASSWTDGPLHF	TGTGCCAGCAGTTGGACGGACGGACCCCTCCACTTT
TRBV7-9	.	TRBJ2-1	15	.	CASRGRGVCYNEQFF	TGTGCCAGCAGGGGTAGGGGGGTTTGCTACAATGAGCAGTTCTTC
TRBV5-1	many	TRBJ2-2	16	.	CASRTAQLTNTGELFF	TGCGCCAGCAGGACAGCACAGTTGACCAACACCGGGGAGCTGTTTTTT
TRBV12-3/TRBV12-4	many	TRBJ2-4	18	.	CATNPNITETLAKNIQYF	TGTGCCACTAACCCCAATATTACGGAAACACTAGCCAAAAACATTCAGTACTTC
TRBV4-2	few	TRBJ2-2	17	.	CASSQVVSGEDTGELFF	TGTGCCAGCAGCCAAGTTGTGTCGGGTGAGGACACCGGGGAGCTGTTTTTT
TRBV10-3	.	TRBJ1-2	14	TRBD1	CAIRDGQGNYGYTF	TGTGCCATCAGAGACGGACAGGGCAACTATGGCTACACCTTC
TRBV11-1	few	TRBJ2-5	18	.	CASSPTGVADYHQETQYF	TGTGCCAGCAGCCCGACGGGGGTAGCGGATTATCACCAAGAGACCCAGTACTTC
TRBV13	.	TRBJ2-1	16	.	CASSWEDTQSYNEQFF	TGTGCCAGCAGCTGGGAGGACACCCAAAGTTACAATGAGCAGTTCTTC
TRBV7-9	few	TRBJ2-7	16	TRBD2	CASSLTGLAENYEQYF	TGTGCCAGCAGCTTAACAGGACTAGCGGAAAACTACGAGCAGTACTTC
TRBV20-1	many	TRBJ2-1	17	.	CSATGTNTMSSYNEQFF	TGCAGTGCTACGGGAACTAACACTATGAGCTCCTACAATGAGCAGTTCTTC
TRBV5-1	once	TRBJ2-5	16	TRBD1	CASSFRDRGFQETQYF	TGCGCCAGCAGCTTCCGGGACAGGGGCTTCCAAGAGACCCAGTACTTC
TRBV7-2	.	TRBJ1-2	15	.	CASSLTLGQIYGYTF	TGTGCCAGCAGCTTAACCTTGGGACAAATATATGGCTACACCTTC
TRBV28	many	TRBJ2-3	16	TRBD1	CASSTRGDRAKDTQYF	TGTGCCAGCAGCACCCGGGGGGACAGGGCTAAAGATACGCAGTATTTT
TRBV12-3/TRBV12-4	many	TRBJ2-3	15	.	CASSLGLGGPDTQYF	TGTGCCAGCAGTTTAGGTCTCGGGGGGCCAGATACGCAGTATTTT
TRBV7-6	many	TRBJ2-7	14	TRBD2	CASSLGLAGEEQYF	TGTGCCAGCAGCTTAGGGTTAGCGGGAGAAGAGCAGTACTTC
TRBV28	few	TRBJ2-1	11	.	CASRRNNEQFF	TGTGCCAGCAGGCGGAACAATGAGCAGTTCTTC
TRBV6-5	many	TRBJ1-1	15	TRBD1	CASSYTGALNTEAFF	TGTGCCAGCAGTTACACAGGGGCGCTGAACACTGAAGCTTTCTTT
TRBV14	many	TRBJ1-1	13	.	CASSHGPNTEAFF	TGTGCCAGCAGCCATGGACCAAACACTGAAGCTTTCTTT